A single sample gave rise to the 18 T cell receptor beta chains below, sequenced in a study of blood T cell repertoires in COVID-19. Profiling relied on immunoSEQ multiplex PCR, and the TCRdb table lists in-frame clones only, not all of them. The sample comprises hundreds of thousands of clones, approximately 91% of which are singletons, and 7.8% rests with the top ten. The specimen was peripheral blood. Every receptor here comes from a woman aged 45-59 years with COVID-19, enrolled during active disease.

The chain employs TRBV28 and TRBJ2-3; D not certain. In germline, CDR1 is MDHEN, CDR2 SYDVKM. V shed 1 base and J shed 1 base, with 9 bases lying between them. CDR3 length equals 15 residues. In DNA form, the CDR3 reads TGTGCCAGCAGTTTATCTAATTTCGGCACAGATACGCAGTATTTT. The encoded protein is CASSLSNFGTDTQYF.

The V gene is TRBV25-1, the J gene TRBJ1-1, with no clear D. Germline V gene data show CDR1 as MGHDK and CDR2 as SYGVNS. CDR3 length equals 14 residues. Trimming pared 0 bases from V and 3 bases from J, leaving 8 bases between. The CDR3 bases are TGTGCCAGCAGTGAATATAACATTTACACTGAAGCTTTCTTT. It yields the protein CASSEYNIYTEAFF.

The gene calls are TRBV5-8 and TRBJ2-3; tentatively, D is TRBD1 (8 bases). The V end was cut by 4 bases, the J end by 7 bases, with 22 bases between. CDR1 is SGHTS and CDR2 is YDEGEE in the germline V gene. The CDR3 length is 16 residues. Here the CDR3 reads CASSHGQGGGVNTQYF. The CDR3 DNA follows: TGTGCCAGCAGCCACGGACAGGGAGGGGGGGTAAATACGCAGTATTTT.

The chain couples TRBV5-1 to TRBJ2-6; TRBD2 agrees at 7 bases. J gave up 2 bases and V 4 bases, and 9 bases lay outside the gene matches. This CDR3 is built from 17 residues. Germline CDR1 and CDR2: SGHRS and YFSETQ. DNA of the CDR3: TGCGCCAGCAGCCCCGCCCCGCGGGGGACTGGGGCCAACGTCCTGACTTTC. This gives the protein CASSPAPRGTGANVLTF.

This chain connects TRBV7-9 to TRBJ2-5, with 8 bases identical to TRBD1. CDR3 length: 15 amino acids. Germline assignment: CDR1 SEHNR and CDR2 FQNEAQ (reference sequence). V lost 5 bases and J lost 2; bases outside the gene matches: 7. CDR3 protein: CASSDTTGEQETQYF. Written as DNA, the CDR3 is TGTGCCAGCAGCGATACGACAGGGGAGCAAGAGACCCAGTACTTC.

V is TRBV7-9 and J is TRBJ1-4; 7 nucleotides align to TRBD1. Germline assignment: CDR1 SEHNR and CDR2 FQNEAQ (reference sequence). This CDR3 has 18 residues. The ends lost 3 bases at V and 4 bases at J; junction bases unmatched: 14. Here the CDR3 reads CASSFDLSGTEDNEKLFF. DNA of the CDR3: TGTGCCAGCAGCTTCGACCTTTCCGGGACAGAAGATAATGAAAAACTGTTTTTT.

J is TRBJ1-4 and V is TRBV6-1; D gene uncertain. This CDR3 has 15 residues. The V end lost 3 bases, the J end lost 3 bases, and 11 bases lay between the germline ends. Germline lookup yields CDR1 MNHNS and CDR2 SASEGT. In DNA, the CDR3 is TGTGCCAGCAGTGACGGAGGTTTTGCTAATGAAAAACTGTTTTTT. Translation: CASSDGGFANEKLFF.

The genes are TRBV18 and TRBJ1-1, with 8 bases matching TRBD1. CDR1 and CDR2 (germline): KGHSH, LQKENI. The J segment lost 7 bases and the V segment lost 2 bases, leaving 9 bases of the junction unmatched. The CDR3 covers 15 residues. The CDR3 protein is CASSPGRAGGGEAFF. CDR3 nucleotide sequence: TGTGCCAGCTCACCAGGACGGGCAGGGGGCGGTGAAGCTTTCTTT.

This chain connects TRBV5-5 to TRBJ2-3; the D gene is possibly TRBD2 (6 bases). Trimming cost V 0 bases and J 3 bases, with 17 bases left between them. CDR1 and CDR2 (germline): SGHKS, YYEKEE (reference sequence). The CDR3 contains 17 residues. CDR3 DNA: TGTGCCAGCAGCTTGGAGGTCCTCCCAGGAGGGACAGATACGCAGTATTTT. Protein: CASSLEVLPGGTDTQYF.

The chain's CDR3 is CASADTGNTGELFF. The CDR3, as DNA: TGTGCCTCGGCCGATACAGGGAACACCGGGGAGCTGTTTTTT. The chain recombines TRBV9 with TRBJ2-2; D perhaps matches TRBD1 (5 bases). CDR1 SGDLS and CDR2 YYNGEE come from the germline V gene. Trimming left V 10 bases short and J 1 base short, with 14 bases between. CDR3 length equals 14 residues.

The gene calls are TRBV9 and TRBJ1-1, with D maybe TRBD1 (5 bases). Per germline, CDR1 SGDLS and CDR2 YYNGEE. The CDR3 consists of 13 residues. The germline V and J ends were trimmed by 7 bases and 4 bases, with 14 bases remaining between them. CDR3 sequence (DNA): TGTGCCAGCGGGGGAGGGGTAGTCACTGAAGCTTTCTTT. Amino acids: CASGGGVVTEAFF.

The V gene is TRBV12-3 or TRBV12-4, the J gene TRBJ2-7; D unresolved. The CDR3 spans 13 residues. Trimming stripped 3 bases from V and 1 base from J, with 7 bases between. The CDR3 is CASSFIRSYEQYF. CDR3 nucleotide sequence: TGTGCCAGCAGTTTCATCAGGTCCTACGAGCAGTACTTC.

This sequence joins TRBV7-6 and TRBJ2-3, with TRBD2 as a possible D gene (7 bases). Trimming left V 2 bases short and J 6 bases short, with 15 bases between. Germline V CDR1 and CDR2: SGHVS, FNYEAQ. This CDR3 is built from 15 residues. CDR3 region: CASSLRGGRRDTQYF. As DNA, the CDR3 is TGTGCCAGCAGCTTAAGGGGGGGACGGAGGGATACGCAGTATTTT. The entire variable domain, with the rest obtained from reference TRBV7-6 and TRBJ2-3, is as follows: GAGVSQSPRYKVTKRGQDVALRCDPISGHVSLYWYRQALGQGPEFLTYFNYEAQQDKSGLPNDRFSAERPEGSISTLTIQRTEQRDSAMYRCASSLRGGRRDTQYFGPGTRLTVL.

V is TRBV6-5 and J is TRBJ2-2; D is unclear. V gave up 4 bases and J gave up 0 bases, with 3 bases separating them. Germline V CDR1 and CDR2: MNHEY, SVGAGI. This CDR3 comprises 13 residues. CDR3 loop: CASSLTNTGELFF. CDR3 in DNA: TGTGCCAGCAGTTTAACGAACACCGGGGAGCTGTTTTTT.

J is TRBJ2-7 and V is TRBV6-5, with 10 bases matching TRBD1. Germline-derived CDR1 and CDR2 are MNHEY and SVGAGI. V lost 7 bases and J lost 4; bases outside the gene matches: 7. The CDR3 runs 14 residues. CDR3: CASIRGQGSYEQYF. In nucleotides, the CDR3 is TGTGCCAGCATCAGGGGACAGGGGTCGTACGAGCAGTACTTC.

The V and J genes are TRBV9 and TRBJ2-3; TRBD2 matches 7 bases. The CDR3 is made up of 16 amino acids. Germline V CDR1 and CDR2: SGDLS, YYNGEE. Trimming took 4 bases from V and 6 from J; bases not matched to a gene: 14. The CDR3 DNA sequence: TGTGCCAGCAGCCTCGAACCCAGCGGGGAGGGGGATACGCAGTATTTT. The encoded protein is CASSLEPSGEGDTQYF.

Notes on this clone: Other DNA sequences in the same sample also yield this CDR3. The chain uses TRBV9 and TRBJ2-3, with a weak D call TRBD1 (6 bases). CDR1 is SGDLS and CDR2 is YYNGEE in the germline V gene. The V end was cut by 0 bases, the J end by 2 bases, with 10 bases between. The CDR3 has 15 residues. The CDR3 spells CASSVGAGATDTQYF. The CDR3 nucleotides are TGTGCCAGCAGCGTAGGGGCAGGGGCCACAGATACGCAGTATTTT.

This clone was seen just once. V and J are TRBV10-3 and TRBJ2-7, with 7 bases aligning to TRBD1. Per the germline V gene, CDR1 is ENHRY and CDR2 is SYGVKD. V trimming: 2 bases; J trimming: 7 bases; junction bases outside the gene matches: 20. The CDR3 is 18 residues long. The CDR3 spells CAISEQLMARGSGAEQYF. The CDR3 DNA reads TGTGCCATCAGTGAGCAATTGATGGCCAGGGGGAGTGGAGCTGAGCAGTACTTC.